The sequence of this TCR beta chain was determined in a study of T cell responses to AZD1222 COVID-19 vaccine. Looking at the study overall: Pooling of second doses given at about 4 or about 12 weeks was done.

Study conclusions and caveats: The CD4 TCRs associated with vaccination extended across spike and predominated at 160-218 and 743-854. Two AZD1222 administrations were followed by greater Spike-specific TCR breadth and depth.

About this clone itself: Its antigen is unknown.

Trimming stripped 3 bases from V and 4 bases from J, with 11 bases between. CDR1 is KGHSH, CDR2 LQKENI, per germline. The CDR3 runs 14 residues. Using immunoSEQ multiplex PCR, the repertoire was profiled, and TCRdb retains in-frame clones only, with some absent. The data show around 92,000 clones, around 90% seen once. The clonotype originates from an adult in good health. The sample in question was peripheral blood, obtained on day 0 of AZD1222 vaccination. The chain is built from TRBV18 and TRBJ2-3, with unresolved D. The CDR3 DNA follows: TGTGCCAGCTCACCTCCTGGGCAGGCAGATACGCAGTATTTT. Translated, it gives CASSPPGQADTQYF. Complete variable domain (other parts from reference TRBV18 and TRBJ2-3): NAGVMQNPRHLVRRRGQEARLRCSPMKGHSHVYWYRQLPEEGLKFMVYLQKENIIDESGMPKERFSAEFPKEGPSILRIQQVVRGDSAAYFCASSPPGQADTQYFGPGTRLTVL.